The 27 T cell receptor beta chains given below trace back to one sample, sequenced in a study of blood T cell repertoires in COVID-19. This table comes from immunoSEQ multiplex PCR, and its TCRdb copy is limited to in-frame clones, with some not included. The sample consists of about 23,000 clones, approximately 88% of them appearing once. What was sequenced was peripheral blood. Source of these receptors: a man in his 70s in a cohort sampled during active COVID-19.

The chain links TRBV20-1 to TRBJ2-3; 10 bases are a match to TRBD2. Germline lookup yields CDR1 DFQATT and CDR2 SNEGSKA (reference sequence). Trimming cost V 3 bases and J 3 bases; bases outside gene matches: 6. The CDR3 has 15 residues. The CDR3 reads CSASTLAGDTDTQYF. CDR3 nucleotides: TGCAGTGCTAGTACGCTAGCGGGAGATACAGATACGCAGTATTTT.

The rearrangement joins TRBV5-6 to TRBJ2-5, with 11 nucleotides matching TRBD2. The CDR3 is 16 amino acids. The V gene's germline CDR1 is SGHDT and CDR2 YYEEEE. After removal of 2 bases from V and 6 bases from J, the junction contained 9 bases not matched to a gene. Here the CDR3 DNA reads TGTGCCAGCAGCTTCCTTAGCGCTAGCGGGAGGAAGACCCAGTACTTC. Translating it yields CASSFLSASGRKTQYF.

The chain combines TRBV5-1 with TRBJ2-1, with 7 bases aligning to TRBD2. Germline V lookup: CDR1 SGHRS, CDR2 YFSETQ. The CDR3 extends over 16 amino acids. Trimming removed 1 base from V and 0 bases from J; junction bases left unmatched: 4. CDR3 region: CASSLIKRDSYNEQFF. CDR3 DNA sequence: TGCGCCAGCAGCTTGATAAAGCGGGACTCCTACAATGAGCAGTTCTTC.

This clone is classed as medium-sized. The V and J genes are TRBV30 and TRBJ1-1, with D hard to call. The germline V gene encodes CDR1 GTSNPN and CDR2 SVGIG (reference sequence). Between the trimmed V and J ends, which lost 5 bases and 1 base, there was a span of 11 bases. The CDR3 is 13 amino acids. The CDR3, as DNA: TGTGCCTGGTCTCGAGGGAAGAACACTGAAGCTTTCTTT. Its protein product is CAWSRGKNTEAFF.

The rearrangement uses TRBV7-8 and TRBJ2-3; D unresolved. Trimming removed 4 bases at V and 4 bases at J, with 18 bases between. The germline CDR1 and CDR2 sequences are SGHVS and FQNEAQ. The CDR3 has 16 amino acids. The CDR3 bases are TGTGCCAGCAGCTCCCCTTCCGAGCGAGTCGCAGATACGCAGTATTTT. It codes for CASSSPSERVADTQYF.

This chain links TRBV5-6 with TRBJ2-7; 9 bases fit TRBD1. Germline CDR1 and CDR2: SGHDT and YYEEEE. V trimming: 0 bases; J trimming: 1 base; junction bases outside the gene matches: 2. The CDR3 sequence is 15 residues long. CDR3 DNA: TGTGCCAGCAGCTTGGGACAGGGGGTTTCCTACGAGCAGTACTTC. Its protein product is CASSLGQGVSYEQYF.

This sequence joins TRBV7-9 and TRBJ1-5; the D gene is possibly TRBD1 (6 bases). CDR1 is SEHNR, CDR2 FQNEAQ, per germline (reference sequence). Trimming pared 5 bases from V and 1 base from J, leaving 9 bases between. The CDR3 extends over 14 amino acids. The CDR3 sequence is CASSLRGSNQPQHF. The CDR3 coding sequence is TGTGCCAGCAGCCTCAGGGGCAGCAATCAGCCCCAGCATTTT.

The rearrangement links TRBV19 to TRBJ1-1; 8 bases agree with TRBD1. From germline, CDR1 is LNHDA and CDR2 SQIVND (reference sequence). The junction had 8 bases not matched to a gene; V was cut back by 5 bases and J by 3 bases. CDR3 length: 15 residues. Here the CDR3 DNA reads TGTGCCAGTAGTCTCCGGACAGGGAGGGACACTGAAGCTTTCTTT. Its protein product is CASSLRTGRDTEAFF.

The chain recombines TRBV24-1 with TRBJ1-4; 7 bases match TRBD1. Germline-derived CDR1 and CDR2 are KGHDR and SFDVKD. This CDR3 has 15 residues. V lost 4 bases, J lost 5 bases, and 6 bases stayed unmatched. This chain's CDR3 is CATSDNTGDNEKLFF. The CDR3, as DNA: TGTGCCACCAGTGACAACACAGGGGACAATGAAAAACTGTTTTTT.

The chain uses TRBV7-2 and TRBJ2-1, with 8 bases aligning to TRBD2. From germline, CDR1 is SGHTA and CDR2 FQGNSA. The CDR3 length is 17 residues. Trimming took 4 bases from V and 7 from J; bases not matched to a gene: 15. In nucleotides, the CDR3 is TGTGCCAGCAGCTACATCGCGGCACTAGCGGTTTATAATGAGCAGTTCTTC. Translation: CASSYIAALAVYNEQFF.

V and J are TRBV7-2 and TRBJ2-5; 7 nucleotides match TRBD1. V trimming: 0 bases; J trimming: 8 bases; junction bases outside the gene matches: 12. CDR1 SGHTA and CDR2 FQGNSA come from the germline V gene. This CDR3 spans 16 amino acids. This CDR3 is CASSLAGNRGARTQYF. As DNA, the CDR3 is TGTGCCAGCAGCTTAGCGGGGAACAGGGGCGCCCGAACCCAGTACTTC.

The chain carries TRBV7-8 and TRBJ1-6, with 8 bases that match TRBD1. Germline V gene data show CDR1 as SGHVS and CDR2 as FQNEAQ. CDR3 length equals 18 residues. Losses at the gene ends were 6 bases for V and 0 bases for J; bases not matched to a gene: 10. The CDR3 DNA reads TGTGCCAGCAGATACTCTTCAGGGGGCACCTCCTATAATTCACCCCTCCACTTT. Protein product: CASRYSSGGTSYNSPLHF.

The rearrangement uses TRBV4-1 and TRBJ2-1, with 13 nucleotides matching TRBD2. There are 16 residues in the CDR3. V shed 4 bases and J 7 bases; nucleotides not matched to a gene: 7. Germline CDR1 is MGHRA and CDR2 is YSYEKL. The DNA of the CDR3 is TGCGCCAGCAGCCCCGGACTAGCGGGAGTAAAGAATGAGCAGTTCTTC. Its translation: CASSPGLAGVKNEQFF.

The V gene is TRBV3-1 (or the pseudogene TRBV3-2), the J gene TRBJ2-7; 15 positions match TRBD2. Germline V CDR1 and CDR2: LGHDT, YNNKEL (reference sequence). J was trimmed by 6 bases and V by 2 bases; bases with no gene match: 2. CDR3 length: 15 amino acids. CDR3 nucleotide sequence: TGTGCCAGCAGCCAACAGGGACTAGCGGGAGGCGAGCAGTACTTC. Residues: CASSQQGLAGGEQYF.

V and J are TRBV5-6 and TRBJ1-1; 10 nucleotides agree with TRBD1. V lost 1 base to trimming and J lost 6 bases; unmatched junction nucleotides: 6. Germline lookup yields CDR1 SGHDT and CDR2 YYEEEE. The CDR3 totals 15 residues. This chain's CDR3 is CASSLWDRGVAEAFF. CDR3 nucleotide sequence: TGTGCCAGCAGCTTGTGGGACAGGGGTGTCGCTGAAGCTTTCTTT.

This chain connects TRBV29-1 to TRBJ2-3; TRBD1 aligns across 7 bases. CDR1 is SQVTM, CDR2 ANQGSEA, per germline. The V gene end was trimmed by 4 bases and the J gene end by 0 bases; junction bases not matched to a gene: 7. This CDR3 is 15 amino acids long. In nucleotides, the CDR3 is TGCAGCGTTGGAGGGGTACAGGGGAGCACAGATACGCAGTATTTT. Its protein product is CSVGGVQGSTDTQYF.

This sequence joins TRBV28 and TRBJ2-2; a weak D match, TRBD2 (5 bases). The germline V gene has CDR1 MDHEN and CDR2 SYDVKM. Trimming left V 1 base short and J 7 bases short, with 10 bases between. The CDR3 extends over 14 amino acids. CDR3 nucleotide sequence: TGTGCCAGCAGTTTATTCCGAGGACTCGGGGAGCTGTTTTTT. The encoded protein is CASSLFRGLGELFF.

The chain links TRBV24-1 to TRBJ2-1; D gene uncertain. This CDR3 contains 11 residues. Germline V CDR1 and CDR2: KGHDR, SFDVKD. V lost 6 bases and J lost 4, with 3 bases in between. The CDR3 here is CATSYYNEQFF. The DNA for the CDR3 is TGTGCCACCAGTTATTACAATGAGCAGTTCTTC.

J is TRBJ1-6 and V is TRBV9; D might be TRBD1 (6 bases). There are 14 residues in the CDR3. The V and J ends lost 3 bases and 8 bases respectively, with 12 bases between them. Per germline, CDR1 SGDLS and CDR2 YYNGEE. The CDR3 coding sequence is TGTGCCAGCAGCGCGCAACACAGGGATTCACCCCTCCACTTT. It is translated as CASSAQHRDSPLHF. The entire variable domain, with the rest obtained from reference TRBV9 and TRBJ1-6, is as follows: DSGVTQTPKHLITATGQRVTLRCSPRSGDLSVYWYQQSLDQGLQFLIQYYNGEERAKGNILERFSAQQFPDLHSELNLSSLELGDSALYFCASSAQHRDSPLHFGNGTRLTVT.

The rearrangement joins TRBV10-3 to TRBJ2-5; 8 bases align to TRBD2. This CDR3 spans 13 amino acids. Per the germline V gene, CDR1 is ENHRY and CDR2 is SYGVKD. V shed 4 bases, J shed 5 bases, and the junction held 3 bases outside the gene matches. This CDR3 reads CAISGAGAETQYF. The CDR3 region has the DNA TGTGCCATCAGTGGAGCGGGAGCCGAGACCCAGTACTTC.

This chain uses TRBV28 with TRBJ2-1; 8 bases are a match to TRBD2. From germline, CDR1 is MDHEN and CDR2 SYDVKM. This CDR3 spans 15 amino acids. Trimming cost V 6 bases and J 5 bases; bases outside gene matches: 9. The CDR3 protein is CASRGRAGVHNEQFF. CDR3 bases: TGTGCCAGCAGGGGAAGAGCGGGGGTCCACAATGAGCAGTTCTTC.

This clone showed up just once. This chain joins TRBV11-3 and TRBJ2-1, with D unclear. Germline CDR1 and CDR2: SGHNT and YENEEA. Trimming cost V 0 bases and J 13 bases, with 13 bases left between them. The CDR3 contains 13 residues. The CDR3 reads CASSLDLSPRQFF. The CDR3 region has the DNA TGTGCCAGCAGCTTAGATCTAAGTCCCCGCCAGTTCTTC.

This chain joins TRBV29-1 and TRBJ1-4; 9 positions agree with TRBD1. CDR3 length equals 15 residues. CDR1 is SQVTM and CDR2 is ANQGSEA in the germline V gene. After removal of 2 bases from V and 2 bases from J, the junction contained 3 bases not matched to a gene. CDR3 DNA: TGCAGCGTTGAAACAGGGGGCTCTACTAATGAAAAACTGTTTTTT. This codes for CSVETGGSTNEKLFF.

The chain combines TRBV6-2 or TRBV6-3 with TRBJ2-4, with D perhaps matching TRBD1 (6 bases). From germline, CDR1 is MNHEY and CDR2 SVGEGT. The CDR3 is made up of 13 amino acids. V gave up 4 bases and J gave up 8 bases, with 12 bases separating them. CDR3 DNA: TGTGCCAGCAGTTCATACAGGGTGGACATTCAGTACTTC. Translating it yields CASSSYRVDIQYF.

The chain recombines TRBV18 with TRBJ1-3, with D possibly being TRBD1 (5 bases). V dropped 3 bases and J dropped 1 base, with 16 bases sitting between them. This CDR3 region has 17 residues. Germline CDR1 and CDR2: KGHSH and LQKENI. CDR3 residues: CASSPAARVGSGNTIYF. CDR3 DNA: TGTGCCAGCTCACCGGCCGCCAGGGTCGGGTCTGGAAACACCATATATTTT.

The CDR3 spells CASSQNGGELFF. CDR3 in DNA: TGCGCCAGCAGCCAGAACGGGGGGGAGCTGTTTTTT. The chain combines TRBV4-1 with TRBJ2-2; no clear D gene. Germline V gene sequence: CDR1 MGHRA, CDR2 YSYEKL. The CDR3 totals 12 residues. The V and J ends lost 3 bases and 8 bases respectively, with 7 bases between them.

This sequence joins TRBV27 and TRBJ2-1; 8 nucleotides match TRBD1. From germline, CDR1 is MNHEY and CDR2 SMNVEV (reference sequence). V shed 3 bases, J shed 0 bases, and the junction held 13 bases outside the gene matches. This CDR3 spans 19 amino acids. The CDR3 sequence: CASSFSRTGPLSSYNEQFF. The DNA of the CDR3 is TGTGCCAGCAGTTTTTCCCGGACAGGGCCTTTGAGCTCCTACAATGAGCAGTTCTTC.